The rows below give T cell receptor beta chains drawn from one sample of a study of blood T cell repertoires in COVID-19. This table comes from immunoSEQ multiplex PCR, and its TCRdb copy is limited to in-frame clones, with some not included. In the table there are approximately 230,000 clones, more than 60% of which are singletons. The material sequenced was peripheral blood. These receptors originate from a woman in her forties with active or convalescent COVID-19. Both conserved end residues are part of each CDR3. Only some rows state a clone size, as once, few, many or a class for expanded clones.

j_call cdr3_length clone_size v_call cdr3_aa
TRBJ2-7 15 once TRBV5-1 CASSLGAGAWYEQYF
TRBJ2-2 18 - TRBV11-2 CASSLGPPRQGNTGELFF
TRBJ2-1 18 - TRBV19 CASIGTSGGAGIPNEQFF
TRBJ2-5 15 - TRBV9 CASSSDGTVQETQYF
TRBJ1-1 16 - TRBV3-1/TRBV3-2 CASSQDLPAANTEAFF
TRBJ1-2 15 - TRBV6-5 CASILEGWRDYGYTF
TRBJ2-3 17 once TRBV11-2 CASSLVSGQGVTDTQYF
TRBJ2-2 15 - TRBV30 CACNRGQGSAGELFF
TRBJ1-1 17 - TRBV10-3 CAISENVGGLVNTEAFF
TRBJ1-2 17 - TRBV7-9 CASSLGGQGNLNYGYTF
TRBJ2-3 15 - TRBV7-9 CASSSRWTSTDTQYF
TRBJ1-3 12 - TRBV10-3 CAIAGNGNTIYF
TRBJ2-1 15 once TRBV19 CASSIGLISYNEQFF